The 5 T cell receptor beta chains presented below share a single source sample, sequenced in a study of blood T cell repertoires in COVID-19. Profiling relied on immunoSEQ multiplex PCR, and the TCRdb table lists in-frame clones only, not all of them. The sample records about 270,000 clones, about 89% being singletons. Source material: PBMCs or T cells enriched from blood (not recorded which). The receptors shown here come from a young woman who had recovered from COVID-19.

This chain connects TRBV9 to TRBJ2-1, with 7 bases fitting TRBD2. J lost 4 bases, V lost 7 bases, and 8 bases had no gene match. Germline CDR1 SGDLS, CDR2 YYNGEE. The CDR3 covers 14 residues. CDR3 sequence: CASAGASGYNEQFF. The CDR3 DNA sequence: TGTGCCAGCGCTGGGGCTAGCGGTTACAATGAGCAGTTCTTC.

This sequence joins TRBV4-3 and TRBJ1-3; the D is unclear. Germline V gene sequence: CDR1 LGHNA, CDR2 YSLEER. V lost 3 bases, J lost 8 bases, and 17 bases lay in between. The CDR3 sequence is 15 residues long. The chain's CDR3 is CASSHGESYFDTIYF. The CDR3 coding sequence is TGCGCCAGCAGCCACGGAGAGAGTTATTTTGACACCATATATTTT.

V is TRBV11-2 and J is TRBJ1-5; TRBD1 agrees at 7 bases. J was trimmed by 3 bases and V by 1 base; bases with no gene match: 6. Germline lookup yields CDR1 SGHAT and CDR2 FQNNGV. This CDR3 comprises 16 residues. CDR3: CASSLGDRSYNQPQHF. The CDR3 coding sequence is TGTGCCAGCAGCTTAGGGGACAGAAGTTACAATCAGCCCCAGCATTTT. The full variable domain, rest sourced from reference TRBV11-2 and TRBJ1-5, is EAGVAQSPRYKIIEKRQSVAFWCNPISGHATLYWYQQILGQGPKLLIQFQNNGVVDDSQLPKDRFSAERLKGVDSTLKIQPAKLEDSAVYLCASSLGDRSYNQPQHFGDGTRLSIL.

The chain recombines TRBV30 with TRBJ1-2; 10 nucleotides agree with TRBD1. The germline CDR1 and CDR2 sequences are GTSNPN and SVGIG (reference sequence). The CDR3 is made up of 13 amino acids. J lost 4 bases, V lost 5 bases, and 4 bases had no gene match. The CDR3 sequence: CAWDRGLSYGYTF. As DNA, the CDR3 is TGTGCCTGGGACAGGGGGCTTAGCTATGGCTACACCTTC.

The rearrangement links TRBV27 to TRBJ1-1; no definite D call. CDR1 and CDR2 (germline): MNHEY, SMNVEV (reference sequence). V shed 4 bases and J shed 2 bases, with 2 bases lying between them. The CDR3 totals 11 residues. The CDR3 loop is CASSSNTEAFF. The CDR3 bases are TGTGCCAGCAGTTCAAACACTGAAGCTTTCTTT.